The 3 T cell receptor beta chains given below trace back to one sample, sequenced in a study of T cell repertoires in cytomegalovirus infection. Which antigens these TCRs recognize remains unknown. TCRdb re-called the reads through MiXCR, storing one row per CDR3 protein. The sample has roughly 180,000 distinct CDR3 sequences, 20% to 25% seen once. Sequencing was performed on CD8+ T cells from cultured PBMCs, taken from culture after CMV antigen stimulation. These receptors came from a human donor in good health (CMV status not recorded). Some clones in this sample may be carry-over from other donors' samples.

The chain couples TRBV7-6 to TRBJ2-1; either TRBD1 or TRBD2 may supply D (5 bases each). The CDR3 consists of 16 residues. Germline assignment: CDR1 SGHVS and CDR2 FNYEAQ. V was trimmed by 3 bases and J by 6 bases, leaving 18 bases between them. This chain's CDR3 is CASSFGGRELANEQFF. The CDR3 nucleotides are TGTGCCAGCAGCTTTGGAGGCAGGGAGCTCGCCAATGAGCAGTTCTTC.

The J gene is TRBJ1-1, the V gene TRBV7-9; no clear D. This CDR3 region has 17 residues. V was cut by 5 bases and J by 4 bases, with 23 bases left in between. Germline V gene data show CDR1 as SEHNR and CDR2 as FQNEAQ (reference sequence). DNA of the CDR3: TGTGCCAGCAGCCCCACCCTCCGACCGCCGCATACCACTGAAGCTTTCTTT. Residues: CASSPTLRPPHTTEAFF. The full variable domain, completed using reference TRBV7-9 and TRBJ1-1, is DTGVSQNPRHKITKRGQNVTFRCDPISEHNRLYWYRQTLGQGPEFLTYFQNEAQLEKSRLLSDRFSAERPKGSFSTLEIQRTEQGDSAMYLCASSPTLRPPHTTEAFFGQGTRLTVV.

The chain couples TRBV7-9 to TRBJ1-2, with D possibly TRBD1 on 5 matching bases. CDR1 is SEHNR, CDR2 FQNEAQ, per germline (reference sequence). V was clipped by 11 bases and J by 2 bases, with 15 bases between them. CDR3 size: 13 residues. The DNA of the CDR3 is TGTGCCGGCCGCGGCAGGGCGAACTATGGCTACACCTTC. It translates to CAGRGRANYGYTF. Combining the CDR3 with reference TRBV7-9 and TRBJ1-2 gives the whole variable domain DTGVSQNPRHKITKRGQNVTFRCDPISEHNRLYWYRQTLGQGPEFLTYFQNEAQLEKSRLLSDRFSAERPKGSFSTLEIQRTEQGDSAMYLCAGRGRANYGYTFGSGTRLTVV.